This T cell receptor (beta chain) was documented in a study of T cell responses to AZD1222 COVID-19 vaccine. About the study: Timing groups of about 4 and about 12 weeks for second doses were pooled. Findings and caveats of the study: Just a handful of AZD1222 recipients tested seropositive at baseline.

CDR1 SGDLS and CDR2 YYNGEE come from the germline V gene. This CDR3 is built from 14 residues. The V end was cut by 0 bases, the J end by 6 bases, with 13 bases between. As for this clone: Its specificity is not known.

Profiling relied on immunoSEQ multiplex PCR, and the TCRdb table lists in-frame clones only, not all of them. Among 100,000 to 150,000 clones listed, about 92% were seen once. The genes are TRBV9 and TRBJ2-7; D uncertain. The source of this sequence is an adult in good health. The starting material was peripheral blood, obtained on day 0 of AZD1222 vaccination. CDR3: CASSVGPLSSEQYF. In DNA, the CDR3 is TGTGCCAGCAGCGTAGGACCCTTGAGCAGCGAGCAGTACTTC.